Listed here are 22 T cell receptor beta chains from one sample, sequenced in a study of T-cell reconstitution after alpha-beta-depleted transplantation in children. As it was prepared, the TCRbeta library received unique molecular identifiers. From the PCR reads, TCRdb called clonotypes with MiXCR, one entry per CDR3 protein. This sample has some 520,000 distinct CDR3 sequences, with about 33% found just once. Here the sequenced sample was PBMCs from the stem cell graft donor, taken from the stem cell graft. All receptors derive from a human donor who donated a stem cell graft to a child with aplastic anemia.

This clonotype has a count of ten or more. The chain combines TRBV12-5 with TRBJ1-1; D remains ambiguous. The germline CDR1 and CDR2 sequences are LGHNT and FRNRAP. Trimming stripped 5 bases from V and 0 bases from J, with 10 bases between. The CDR3 spans 14 residues. The CDR3, as DNA: TGTGCTAGTGGTACCGACGGACTGAACACTGAAGCTTTCTTT. This encodes CASGTDGLNTEAFF.

Only a few counts were recorded for this clonotype. The chain recombines TRBV10-3 with TRBJ1-2, with D maybe TRBD1 (5 bases). The CDR3 runs to 15 residues. Germline assignment: CDR1 ENHRY and CDR2 SYGVKD. V was cut by 6 bases and J by 2 bases, with 16 bases left in between. CDR3 sequence reads: CAISSTEFDNYGYTF. The CDR3 DNA follows: TGTGCCATCAGCTCGACAGAGTTCGACAACTATGGCTACACCTTC.

The chain couples TRBV12-3 or TRBV12-4 to TRBJ2-2; D uncertain. Trimming removed 5 bases from V and 0 bases from J, with 19 bases in between. The CDR3 has 18 amino acids. CDR3 residues: CASSASGRRNANTGELFF. Written as DNA, the CDR3 is TGTGCCAGCAGTGCTAGTGGTAGACGCAACGCGAACACCGGGGAGCTGTTTTTT.

V usage is TRBV15 and J usage is TRBJ1-3; D unclear. V was clipped by 0 bases and J by 3 bases, with 12 bases between them. This CDR3 has 16 amino acids. CDR1 is LNHNV, CDR2 YYDKDF, per germline (reference sequence). The CDR3 here is CATSRDSSSRGNTIYF. The CDR3, as DNA: TGTGCCACCAGCAGAGATTCGAGTTCTCGTGGAAACACCATATATTTT.

V and J are TRBV12-3 or TRBV12-4 and TRBJ2-4; D may be TRBD1 or TRBD2 (5 bases each). V lost 1 base and J lost 13, with 17 bases in between. This CDR3 is 14 amino acids long. For the CDR3, the DNA is TGTGCCAGCAGTTTAGGAGGGGCCCGGCGAGACCAGTACTTC. Residues: CASSLGGARRDQYF.

The rearrangement links TRBV12-3 or TRBV12-4 to TRBJ1-1; tentatively, D is TRBD1 (6 bases). The CDR3 sequence is 15 residues long. Deletions cut 7 bases from V and 3 bases from J, with 18 bases between. The CDR3 region has the DNA TGTGCCAGCACCCTCGGGGGCGGGAGGGACACTGAAGCTTTCTTT. Amino acids: CASTLGGGRDTEAFF.

This chain connects TRBV20-1 to TRBJ2-3; maybe TRBD2 (5 bases). Germline V gene lookup returns CDR1 DFQATT and CDR2 SNEGSKA (reference sequence). The CDR3 has 14 residues. The germline V and J ends were trimmed by 5 bases and 2 bases, with 14 bases remaining between them. The CDR3 protein is CSAQSGGVTDTQYF. The CDR3 DNA reads TGCAGTGCTCAAAGCGGCGGAGTCACAGATACGCAGTATTTT.

The chain employs TRBV7-2 and TRBJ2-7; tentatively, D is TRBD2 (6 bases). The germline CDR1 and CDR2 sequences are SGHTA and FQGNSA. Trimming pared 1 base from V and 6 bases from J, leaving 16 bases between. This CDR3 region has 15 residues. The chain's CDR3 is CASSLGGTHGGEQYV. The CDR3 DNA follows: TGTGCCAGCAGCTTAGGCGGGACCCATGGGGGCGAGCAGTACGTC.

This clonotype has just a few counts. The V and J genes are TRBV6-5 and TRBJ1-2, with a weak D call TRBD1 (5 bases). This CDR3 is built from 12 residues. Trimming shortened V by 2 bases and J by 8 bases, and 9 bases separated the two germline ends. Germline lookup yields CDR1 MNHEY and CDR2 SVGAGI. The CDR3 loop is CASSYGGRGYTF. CDR3 sequence (DNA): TGTGCCAGCAGTTACGGGGGGAGAGGCTACACCTTC.

The chain is built from TRBV9 and TRBJ2-1; TRBD2 matches at 13 bases. From germline, CDR1 is SGDLS and CDR2 YYNGEE. V shed 4 bases and J 6 bases; nucleotides not matched to a gene: 7. This CDR3 is 16 amino acids long. The DNA of the CDR3 is TGTGCCAGCAGCTCGGCGGGACTAGCGGGACTCAATGAGCAGTTCTTC. As protein: CASSSAGLAGLNEQFF.

This chain links TRBV7-8 with TRBJ1-2, with 10 bases lining up with TRBD1. Per germline, CDR1 SGHVS and CDR2 FQNEAQ. V gave up 5 bases and J gave up 0 bases; unmatched junction bases: 9. The CDR3 is 17 residues long. The CDR3 region has the DNA TGTGCCAGCAGCCCCCGGGACAGGGGACTAACTAACTATGGCTACACCTTC. As protein: CASSPRDRGLTNYGYTF. Using reference TRBV7-8 and TRBJ1-2 for the parts outside the CDR3, the full variable domain is GAGVSQSPRYKVAKRGQDVALRCDPISGHVSLFWYQQALGQGPEFLTYFQNEAQLDKSGLPSDRFFAERPEGSVSTLKIQRTQQEDSAVYLCASSPRDRGLTNYGYTFGSGTRLTVV.

The chain couples TRBV13 to TRBJ2-1, with 8 positions matching TRBD1. CDR1 and CDR2 from the germline V gene are PRHDT and FYEKMQ (reference sequence). Trimming cost V 3 bases and J 10 bases; bases outside gene matches: 14. The CDR3 loop spans 16 amino acids. CDR3 protein: CASSFSPGQAPVEQFF. The CDR3 nucleotides read TGTGCCAGCAGCTTTTCACCGGGACAGGCCCCCGTGGAGCAGTTCTTC.

The J gene is TRBJ2-5, the V gene TRBV30; D is unresolved. The germline V gene encodes CDR1 GTSNPN and CDR2 SVGIG (reference sequence). V was pared by 3 bases and J by 7 bases, with 9 bases between. This CDR3 contains 11 residues. The CDR3, as DNA: TGTGCCTGGAGGGCCTCAGGGACCCAGTACTTC. It translates to CAWRASGTQYF. Variable domain in full (rest from reference TRBV30 and TRBJ2-5): SQTIHQWPATLVQPVGSPLSLECTVEGTSNPNLYWYRQAAGRGLQLLFYSVGIGQISSEVPQNLSASRPQDRQFILSSKKLLLSDSGFYLCAWRASGTQYFGPGTRLLVL.

This clonotype was observed a few times. V gene TRBV29-1 combines with J gene TRBJ2-5; 9 bases line up with TRBD1. Germline V gene sequence: CDR1 SQVTM, CDR2 ANQGSEA. CDR3 size: 13 residues. V lost 7 bases and J lost 0; bases outside the gene matches: 3. This chain's CDR3 is CSGRDRDQETQYF. DNA of the CDR3: TGCAGCGGCCGGGACAGGGACCAAGAGACCCAGTACTTC.

In its sample, this clonotype was seen once. The chain links TRBV10-3 to TRBJ2-7; 8 nucleotides match TRBD2. The V segment lost 0 bases and the J segment 2 bases; nucleotides outside the gene matches: 6. This CDR3 has 16 residues. The germline V gene encodes CDR1 ENHRY and CDR2 SYGVKD. This CDR3 reads CAISESIPGGTYEQYF. As DNA, the CDR3 is TGTGCCATCAGTGAGTCGATCCCGGGAGGGACCTACGAGCAGTACTTC.

In this sample, this clonotype turned up a few times. The J gene is TRBJ1-5, the V gene TRBV20-1; D gene unclear. The germline CDR1 and CDR2 sequences are DFQATT and SNEGSKA (reference sequence). The ends were cut back, 0 bases at V and 2 bases at J, with 11 bases in the middle. The CDR3 has 15 residues. The CDR3 sequence: CSAREGGVGNQPQHF. In DNA form, the CDR3 reads TGCAGTGCTAGAGAGGGCGGCGTCGGCAATCAGCCCCAGCATTTT.

The chain combines TRBV18 with TRBJ1-1; a weak D match, TRBD1 (5 bases). The CDR3 sequence is 15 residues long. Germline V gives CDR1 KGHSH, CDR2 LQKENI. Trimming stripped 1 base from V and 0 bases from J, with 9 bases between. CDR3 residues: CASSPHPGMNTEAFF. Written as DNA, the CDR3 is TGTGCCAGCTCACCACACCCAGGGATGAACACTGAAGCTTTCTTT. The entire variable domain, with the rest obtained from reference TRBV18 and TRBJ1-1, is as follows: NAGVMQNPRHLVRRRGQEARLRCSPMKGHSHVYWYRQLPEEGLKFMVYLQKENIIDESGMPKERFSAEFPKEGPSILRIQQVVRGDSAAYFCASSPHPGMNTEAFFGQGTRLTVV.

This rearrangement joins TRBV15 to TRBJ2-1, with 7 bases matching TRBD2. The CDR3 loop spans 17 amino acids. Germline V gene sequence: CDR1 LNHNV, CDR2 YYDKDF (reference sequence). J lost 0 bases, V lost 1 base, and 6 bases had no gene match. The CDR3 protein is CATSRGPSGRSYNEQFF. The CDR3 bases are TGTGCCACCAGCAGAGGCCCTAGCGGACGCTCCTACAATGAGCAGTTCTTC.

This clonotype was detected a few times. The chain uses TRBV28 and TRBJ1-1, with D unresolved. This CDR3 region has 14 residues. Germline V gene sequence: CDR1 MDHEN, CDR2 SYDVKM. With 2 bases removed from V and 6 bases from J, the gap between germline ends came to 13 bases. CDR3 nucleotide sequence: TGTGCCAGCAGTTTAGAGATGGGAACGGCTGAAGCTTTCTTT. Its translation is CASSLEMGTAEAFF.

This clonotype was counted a few times. The chain has TRBV20-1 and TRBJ2-1; the D gene is possibly TRBD1 (6 bases). Trimming removed 0 bases from V and 8 bases from J, with 14 bases in between. The CDR3 covers 14 residues. Germline loops: CDR1 DFQATT, CDR2 SNEGSKA (reference sequence). The CDR3 is CSAREGSRGDEQFF. As DNA, the CDR3 is TGCAGTGCTAGAGAGGGCAGCAGGGGCGATGAGCAGTTCTTC.

CDR3 in DNA: TGTGCCAGCAGTCAGAACGCGGGGCAAGAGACCCAGTACTTC. Amino acids: CASSQNAGQETQYF. The chain couples TRBV7-9 to TRBJ2-5, with D perhaps TRBD2 (6 bases). The ends were cut back, 6 bases at V and 2 bases at J, with 13 bases in the middle. This CDR3 is built from 14 residues. CDR1 and CDR2 from the germline V gene are SEHNR and FQNEAQ (reference sequence).

This clonotype was seen a few times. This rearrangement joins TRBV19 to TRBJ1-1; D not resolved. This CDR3 region has 14 residues. V shed 5 bases and J shed 4 bases, with 14 bases lying between them. CDR1 is LNHDA and CDR2 is SQIVND in the germline V gene (reference sequence). CDR3 protein: CASSLSSIGTEAFF. The DNA of the CDR3 is TGTGCCAGTAGTCTTTCGTCGATTGGCACTGAAGCTTTCTTT.